A single sample is the source of the 15 T cell receptor beta chains below, sequenced in a study of blood T cell repertoires in COVID-19. The assay was immunoSEQ multiplex PCR, and TCRdb's table has in-frame clones only and misses some. The table records around 60,000 clones, roughly 89% of them present only once. Sequenced input: peripheral blood. These receptors were obtained from a woman over 75 with acute or convalescent COVID-19.

A few counts support this clone. The chain combines TRBV6-5 with TRBJ1-4, with a possible D match to TRBD1 (5 bases). The length of the CDR3 is 16 residues. Germline V CDR1 and CDR2: MNHEY, SVGAGI. V was cut by 0 bases and J by 7 bases, with 15 bases left in between. The CDR3: CASSYSPGAGLEKLFF. For the CDR3, the DNA is TGTGCCAGCAGTTACTCTCCCGGTGCAGGGCTTGAAAAACTGTTTTTT.

The chain combines TRBV7-3 with TRBJ2-2; 7 bases agree with TRBD1. The CDR3 has 14 residues. Per the germline V gene, CDR1 is SGHTA and CDR2 is FQGTGA. The V gene end was trimmed by 5 bases and the J gene end by 4 bases; junction bases not matched to a gene: 4. Here the CDR3 DNA reads TGTGCCAGCAGCCCCGGGACAGCCACCGGGGAGCTGTTTTTT. Residues: CASSPGTATGELFF.

The chain combines TRBV5-8 with TRBJ1-1; D is perhaps TRBD1 (6 bases). Deletions cut 0 bases from V and 4 bases from J, with 16 bases between. This CDR3 is built from 16 residues. Germline V lookup: CDR1 SGHTS, CDR2 YDEGEE. CDR3 nucleotide sequence: TGTGCCAGCAGCTTGGGATTGGGGGCGAGGAGCACTGAAGCTTTCTTT. As protein: CASSLGLGARSTEAFF.

The V and J genes are TRBV7-9 and TRBJ1-2; 8 positions match TRBD1. CDR1 is SEHNR, CDR2 FQNEAQ, per germline (reference sequence). V trimming: 11 bases; J trimming: 3 bases; junction bases outside the gene matches: 14. This CDR3 has 15 amino acids. The CDR3 here is CAGLTGDGVDYGYTF. CDR3 bases: TGTGCCGGACTGACAGGGGACGGGGTAGACTATGGCTACACCTTC.

The chain couples TRBV29-1 to TRBJ2-5; 7 bases line up with TRBD1. CDR1 is SQVTM and CDR2 is ANQGSEA in the germline V gene. This CDR3 is 12 amino acids long. CDR3 sequence (DNA): TGCGCGGTGGACAGGACACAAGAGACCCAGTACTTC. Encoded protein: CAVDRTQETQYF. Filled out from reference TRBV29-1 and TRBJ2-5, the complete variable domain reads SAVISQKPSRDICQRGTSLTIQCQVDSQVTMMFWYRQQPGQSLTLIATANQGSEATYESGFVIDKFPISRPNLTFSTLTVSNMSPEDSSIYLCAVDRTQETQYFGPGTRLLVL.

V gene TRBV6-4 combines with J gene TRBJ1-1; possible D gene TRBD1, 5 bases. This CDR3 is built from 15 residues. V was trimmed by 3 bases and J by 7 bases, leaving 18 bases between them. CDR1 and CDR2 from the germline V gene are MRHNA and SNTAGT. The CDR3, as DNA: TGTGCCAGCAGTGATCACTTCAAGGGGCTCGATGAAGCTTTCTTT. The encoded protein is CASSDHFKGLDEAFF.

The rearrangement links TRBV5-4 to TRBJ1-6; D is unresolved. Looked up from germline, CDR1 is SGHNT and CDR2 is YYREEE (reference sequence). V shed 0 bases and J shed 6 bases, with 7 bases lying between them. The CDR3 has 14 amino acids. CDR3 amino acids: CASSLDTANSPLHF. The CDR3 region has the DNA TGTGCCAGCAGCTTGGACACAGCTAATTCACCCCTCCACTTT.

The rearrangement links TRBV6-5 to TRBJ2-7; 7 nucleotides align to TRBD1. Germline loops: CDR1 MNHEY, CDR2 SVGAGI. V lost 4 bases, J lost 5 bases, and 11 bases stayed unmatched. This CDR3 region has 15 residues. The DNA for the CDR3 is TGTGCCAGCAGTTCTTCTAAGACAGGGTTCAACGAGCAGTACTTC. Its translation: CASSSSKTGFNEQYF.

The chain is built from TRBV6-5 and TRBJ1-1; D call uncertain. The CDR3 is 12 amino acids. Germline CDR1 is MNHEY and CDR2 is SVGAGI. V was shortened by 5 bases and J by 1 base, with 5 bases between the two germline ends. The CDR3 region is CASSRQNTEAFF. The CDR3 DNA reads as TGTGCCAGCAGTCGACAGAACACTGAAGCTTTCTTT.

Details on this clone: The same CDR3 also results from other DNA sequences found in this sample. This sequence joins TRBV18 and TRBJ2-5; possibly TRBD2 for D (5 bases). Looked up from germline, CDR1 is KGHSH and CDR2 is LQKENI. This CDR3 is built from 13 residues. V lost 2 bases and J lost 5, with 9 bases in between. CDR3 loop: CASSPSGRETQYF. CDR3 bases: TGTGCCAGCTCACCATCGGGAAGGGAGACCCAGTACTTC.

The chain links TRBV7-2 to TRBJ2-1; 8 bases match TRBD1. Unmatched junction bases numbered 8, after V lost 0 bases and J lost 7 bases. The germline CDR1 and CDR2 sequences are SGHTA and FQGNSA. The CDR3 loop spans 16 amino acids. In nucleotides, the CDR3 is TGTGCCAGCAGCTTAGCTGGCCAGGGGGCTCGGAATGAGCAGTTCTTC. Protein product: CASSLAGQGARNEQFF.

Comments on this clone: One end of the junction does not line up with germline, which may come from a read error. The V gene is TRBV19, the J gene TRBJ2-3; 15 bases match TRBD2. Germline V gene data show CDR1 as LNHDA and CDR2 as SQIVND (reference sequence). The CDR3 has 14 residues. The CDR3 nucleotides are TGCAGGACTAGCGGGAGGGGGACGGGATATACGCAGTATTTT. Translation gives CRTSGRGTGYTQYF.

V gene TRBV5-4 combines with J gene TRBJ1-2; 10 bases are a match to TRBD1. CDR3 size: 16 residues. Germline CDR1 is SGHNT and CDR2 is YYREEE (reference sequence). Trimming at V came to 0 bases and at J to 8 bases, leaving 10 bases not matched to a gene. For the CDR3, the DNA is TGTGCCAGCAGCTTGGGGCCCCGGGACAGGGGTTGGGGCTACACCTTC. It translates to CASSLGPRDRGWGYTF.

The CDR3 DNA follows: TGTGCCAGTAGTACGACCGTAGGGGCGGGATGGCCCCAGTTCTTC. Protein: CASSTTVGAGWPQFF. The J gene is TRBJ2-1, the V gene TRBV19; a possible D gene is TRBD2 (6 bases). CDR1 LNHDA and CDR2 SQIVND come from the germline V gene (reference sequence). This CDR3 contains 15 residues. Trimming shortened V by 4 bases and J by 13 bases, and 23 bases separated the two germline ends. Complete variable domain (other parts from reference TRBV19 and TRBJ2-1): DGGITQSPKYLFRKEGQNVTLSCEQNLNHDAMYWYRQDPGQGLRLIYYSQIVNDFQKGDIAEGYSVSREKKESFPLTVTSAQKNPTAFYLCASSTTVGAGWPQFFGPGTRLTVL.

V usage is TRBV28 and J usage is TRBJ2-7, with 9 bases identical to TRBD1. Germline lookup yields CDR1 MDHEN and CDR2 SYDVKM. This CDR3 spans 16 amino acids. The V and J ends lost 5 bases and 6 bases, in that order; junction bases with no gene match: 14. The CDR3 sequence: CASSPYTGTGSREQYF. CDR3 nucleotides: TGTGCCAGCAGTCCCTATACCGGGACAGGGTCGCGCGAGCAGTACTTC.